This T cell receptor beta chain was captured by sequencing in a study of T cell changes during pregnancy in multiple sclerosis. The assay was immunoSEQ multiplex PCR, and TCRdb's table has in-frame clones only and misses some. The data contain roughly 14,000 clones, around 86% of them singletons. The CDR3 is 15 amino acids. Trimming removed 4 bases from V and 3 bases from J; junction bases left unmatched: 7. Germline V gene lookup returns CDR1 MNHEY and CDR2 SVGAGI. V is TRBV6-5 and J is TRBJ2-3; 7 bases agree with TRBD2. The sequence was obtained from a female donor with multiple sclerosis, enrolled in a pregnancy study. Sequenced here: CD8+ T cells from peripheral blood mononuclear cells, sampled in the first trimester of pregnancy. The DNA for the CDR3 is TGTGCCAGCAGTTGGGAGGGAGTCGGGACAGATACGCAGTATTTT. Protein sequence: CASSWEGVGTDTQYF.